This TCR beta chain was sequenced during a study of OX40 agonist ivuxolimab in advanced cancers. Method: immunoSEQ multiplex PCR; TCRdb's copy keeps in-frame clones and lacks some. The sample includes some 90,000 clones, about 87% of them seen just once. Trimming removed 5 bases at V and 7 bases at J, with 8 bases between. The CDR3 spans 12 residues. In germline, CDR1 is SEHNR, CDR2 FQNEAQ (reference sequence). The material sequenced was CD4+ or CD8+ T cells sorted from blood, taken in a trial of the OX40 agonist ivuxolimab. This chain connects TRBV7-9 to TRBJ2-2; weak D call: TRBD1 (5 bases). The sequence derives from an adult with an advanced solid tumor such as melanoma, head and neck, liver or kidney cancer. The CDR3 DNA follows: TGTGCCAGCAGCATACAGGACGGGGAGCTGTTTTTT. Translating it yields CASSIQDGELFF.